This entry lists 24 T cell receptor beta chains sequenced from one sample in a study of Ad26.COV2.S vaccination and SARS-CoV-2 variants. Profiled with immunoSEQ multiplex PCR; TCRdb holds only in-frame clones, not every one. The sample carries 200,000 to 300,000 clones, approximately 90% recorded once. Specified treatment: over 15 received Ad26.COV2.S at low or high dose, single or two shots; about five received placebo; per-sample allocation not given. The investigators took samples on day 63 after the first vaccine or placebo injection. Here the sequenced sample was peripheral blood, taken in a trial of Ad26.COV2.S vaccine versus placebo. The receptors derive from a person between 18 and 60 years old who received the Ad26.COV2.S COVID-19 vaccine or a placebo.

The rearrangement links TRBV27 to TRBJ1-5, with 8 nucleotides matching TRBD1. Germline assignment: CDR1 MNHEY and CDR2 SMNVEV (reference sequence). J gave up 6 bases and V 4 bases, and 5 bases lay outside the gene matches. The length of the CDR3 is 14 residues. CDR3 protein: CASSSTGELQPQHF. CDR3 sequence (DNA): TGTGCCAGCAGTTCGACAGGGGAGCTTCAGCCCCAGCATTTT.

This clone is a singleton in its sample. The chain combines TRBV30 with TRBJ2-2; D ambiguous. The germline V gene has CDR1 GTSNPN and CDR2 SVGIG (reference sequence). CDR3 size: 12 residues. Trimming stripped 0 bases from V and 5 bases from J, with 4 bases between. Written as DNA, the CDR3 is TGTGCCTGGAGTGTCCGGACCGGGGAGCTGTTTTTT. Its protein product is CAWSVRTGELFF.

This CDR3 reads CASSLYEQYF. The CDR3 DNA follows: TGTGCCAGCAGCCTCTACGAGCAGTACTTC. The gene calls are TRBV7-3 and TRBJ2-7; no firm D call. V was shortened by 5 bases and J by 3 bases, with 2 bases between the two germline ends. The CDR3 sequence is 10 residues long. Germline V gives CDR1 SGHTA, CDR2 FQGTGA. Based on the CDR3 plus reference TRBV7-3 and TRBJ2-7, the full variable domain is GAGVSQTPSNKVTEKGKYVELRCDPISGHTALYWYRQSLGQGPEFLIYFQGTGAADDSGLPNDRFFAVRPEGSVSTLKIQRTERGDSAVYLCASSLYEQYFGPGTRLTVT.

This clone has just one count. The rearrangement links TRBV3-1 (or the pseudogene TRBV3-2) to TRBJ2-3; D unclear. This CDR3 contains 15 residues. Germline assignment: CDR1 LGHDT and CDR2 YNNKEL (reference sequence). With 5 bases removed from V and 2 bases from J, the gap between germline ends came to 14 bases. CDR3 residues: CASSYFSGNTDTQYF. CDR3 nucleotide sequence: TGTGCCAGCAGCTATTTTTCTGGGAACACAGATACGCAGTATTTT.

This clone appeared many times. The CDR3 is CASSLVGGQNSAFF. CDR3 sequence (DNA): TGTGCCAGCAGCTTAGTAGGGGGCCAAAACTCGGCTTTCTTT. V usage is TRBV11-2 and J usage is TRBJ1-1; TRBD1 matches at 7 bases. Per the germline V gene, CDR1 is SGHAT and CDR2 is FQNNGV. The CDR3 is made up of 14 amino acids. Trimming at V came to 1 base and at J to 11 bases, leaving 10 bases not matched to a gene.

The chain recombines TRBV11-2 with TRBJ1-2; D unresolved. The germline CDR1 and CDR2 sequences are SGHAT and FQNNGV. This CDR3 has 15 amino acids. Trimming took 1 base from V and 7 from J, leaving 16 bases between them. CDR3 amino acids: CASSLGALPPLGYTF. In DNA form, the CDR3 reads TGTGCCAGCAGCTTAGGGGCCTTGCCCCCCCTTGGCTACACCTTC.

The rearrangement uses TRBV19 and TRBJ2-7, with TRBD2 matching 11 bases. V trimming: 6 bases; J trimming: 4 bases; junction bases outside the gene matches: 5. Per the germline V gene, CDR1 is LNHDA and CDR2 is SQIVND (reference sequence). The CDR3 totals 14 residues. CDR3: CASSLLAGEYEQYF. DNA of the CDR3: TGTGCCAGTAGCCTACTAGCGGGGGAATACGAGCAGTACTTC.

The rearrangement uses TRBV27 and TRBJ2-1; a weak D match, TRBD2 (6 bases). The V end was cut by 0 bases, the J end by 4 bases, with 19 bases between. Germline CDR1 reads MNHEY; CDR2 reads SMNVEV (reference sequence). This CDR3 has 18 residues. The CDR3 reads CASSLSALPSVQYNEQFF. The CDR3 DNA sequence: TGTGCCAGCAGTTTATCAGCCCTCCCTAGCGTGCAGTACAATGAGCAGTTCTTC.

CDR3 sequence (DNA): TGCGCCAGCAGCCAAGATTATGGGCGGACGACGGGCTATGGCTACACCTTC. As protein: CASSQDYGRTTGYGYTF. V usage is TRBV4-3 and J usage is TRBJ1-2; no firm D call. CDR1 is LGHNA and CDR2 is YSLEER in the germline V gene. Trimming took off 0 bases at V and 4 bases at J, with 18 bases between the two ends. The CDR3 length is 17 residues.

The chain employs TRBV28 and TRBJ1-5; the match to TRBD1 covers 7 bases. The CDR3 has 13 amino acids. Looked up from germline, CDR1 is MDHEN and CDR2 is SYDVKM. V was clipped by 4 bases and J by 6 bases; unmatched bases: 3. This CDR3 reads CASSSNRGQPQHF. As DNA, the CDR3 is TGTGCCAGCAGTTCTAACAGGGGTCAGCCCCAGCATTTT. Drawing the rest from reference TRBV28 and TRBJ1-5, the complete variable domain is DVKVTQSSRYLVKRTGEKVFLECVQDMDHENMFWYRQDPGLGLRLIYFSYDVKMKEKGDIPEGYSVSREKKERFSLILESASTNQTSMYLCASSSNRGQPQHFGDGTRLSIL.

The chain combines TRBV9 with TRBJ1-5; possibly TRBD1 for D (6 bases). Germline V gene data show CDR1 as SGDLS and CDR2 as YYNGEE. V was clipped by 2 bases and J by 0 bases, with 18 bases between them. This CDR3 comprises 18 residues. The CDR3 reads CASSVGAGASYSNQPQHF. The CDR3 coding sequence is TGTGCCAGCAGCGTCGGGGCAGGGGCTTCTTATAGCAATCAGCCCCAGCATTTT.

The CDR3 nucleotides are TGTGCCATCCAGGGGGCTAACACAGATACGCAGTATTTT. Translated: CAIQGANTDTQYF. The V and J genes are TRBV10-3 and TRBJ2-3; 8 bases agree with TRBD1. The CDR3 spans 13 residues. Trimming took 8 bases from V and 2 from J; bases not matched to a gene: 3. Germline CDR1 ENHRY, CDR2 SYGVKD.

This clone was detected many times. This chain uses TRBV6-5 with TRBJ1-6; TRBD1 agrees at 7 bases. From germline, CDR1 is MNHEY and CDR2 SVGAGI. This CDR3 is built from 14 residues. With 7 bases clipped from V and 5 bases from J, the junction kept 5 bases outside the gene matches. CDR3 nucleotides: TGTGCCAGCACCCCCGACAGGGATAATTCACCCCTCCACTTT. Its translation: CASTPDRDNSPLHF.

V gene TRBV7-9 combines with J gene TRBJ2-7; TRBD1 might be the D (6 bases). This CDR3 region has 14 residues. V gave up 8 bases and J gave up 0 bases, with 14 bases separating them. Germline CDR1 reads SEHNR; CDR2 reads FQNEAQ (reference sequence). CDR3 sequence: CASVRDTNSYEQYF. The CDR3 DNA reads TGTGCCAGCGTACGGGACACAAACTCCTACGAGCAGTACTTC. Full variable domain (outside the CDR3, taken from reference TRBV7-9 and TRBJ2-7): DTGVSQNPRHKITKRGQNVTFRCDPISEHNRLYWYRQTLGQGPEFLTYFQNEAQLEKSRLLSDRFSAERPKGSFSTLEIQRTEQGDSAMYLCASVRDTNSYEQYFGPGTRLTVT.

This rearrangement joins TRBV5-5 to TRBJ2-1, with 9 bases matching TRBD2. CDR3 length: 13 residues. V lost 3 bases, J lost 9 bases, and 4 bases stayed unmatched. The germline CDR1 and CDR2 sequences are SGHKS and YYEKEE (reference sequence). The CDR3 region is CASSWTSVSEQFF. DNA for the CDR3: TGTGCCAGCAGCTGGACTAGCGTCAGTGAGCAGTTCTTC.

There are a few counts of this clone. This chain's CDR3 is CASSPGRSRKNEQFF. The CDR3 nucleotides are TGTGCCAGCAGCCCTGGCAGGAGTCGGAAAAATGAGCAGTTCTTC. The chain has TRBV6-2 or TRBV6-3 and TRBJ2-1; D gene uncertain. Trimming cost V 6 bases and J 7 bases, with 19 bases left between them. The germline gives CDR1 MNHEY, CDR2 SVGEGT. The CDR3 has 15 residues.

This clone has only a few counts. The chain has TRBV3-1 (or the pseudogene TRBV3-2) and TRBJ1-2; weak D call: TRBD1 (5 bases). The CDR3 totals 16 residues. Germline lookup yields CDR1 LGHDT and CDR2 YNNKEL (reference sequence). V lost 4 bases and J lost 8, with 23 bases in between. The CDR3, as DNA: TGTGCCAGCAGCCGAGCGGGGCAGGCTTTCCTCGGAGGCTACACCTTC. As protein: CASSRAGQAFLGGYTF.

This clone came up once. The V and J genes are TRBV7-2 and TRBJ2-7; 9 bases line up with TRBD2. This CDR3 spans 15 amino acids. Trimming took 4 bases from V and 3 from J; bases not matched to a gene: 7. Germline V lookup: CDR1 SGHTA, CDR2 FQGNSA. The CDR3: CASSSGAGGVYEQYF. The DNA for the CDR3 is TGTGCCAGCAGCTCCGGAGCGGGGGGCGTCTACGAGCAGTACTTC.

The chain joins TRBV28 to TRBJ1-1, with D tentatively TRBD1 (5 bases). Trimming pared 5 bases from V and 5 bases from J, leaving 9 bases between. The germline CDR1 and CDR2 sequences are MDHEN and SYDVKM. CDR3 length: 12 residues. The CDR3 DNA reads as TGTGCCAGCAGTCGGGGCTGGACTGAAGCTTTCTTT. Amino acids: CASSRGWTEAFF.

The rearrangement uses TRBV28 and TRBJ2-7, with D possibly called TRBD1 or TRBD2 (5 bases each). The V gene lost 1 base and the J gene lost 6 bases, with 16 bases spanning the gap. Per germline, CDR1 MDHEN and CDR2 SYDVKM. The CDR3 has 15 residues. CDR3 loop: CASSLYPWPGLEQYF. DNA of the CDR3: TGTGCCAGCAGTTTATACCCCTGGCCGGGGCTCGAGCAGTACTTC.

The rearrangement uses TRBV10-3 and TRBJ2-6; 11 bases align to TRBD2. This CDR3 has 19 residues. Germline V lookup: CDR1 ENHRY, CDR2 SYGVKD. With V trimmed by 2 bases and J by 4 bases, 10 bases remained unmatched. The CDR3: CAISEGSSGRVRGANVLTF. Here the CDR3 DNA reads TGTGCCATCAGTGAGGGTAGTAGCGGGAGGGTAAGAGGGGCCAACGTCCTGACTTTC.

V and J are TRBV4-2 and TRBJ2-2; TRBD1 might be the D (6 bases). V lost 3 bases to trimming and J lost 1 base, with 9 bases between them. From germline, CDR1 is LGHNA and CDR2 YNFKEQ. The CDR3 extends over 15 amino acids. The CDR3 DNA reads as TGTGCCAGCAGCCAGCCGGGACAGAACACCGGGGAGCTGTTTTTT. Its translation is CASSQPGQNTGELFF.

The chain is built from TRBV7-6 and TRBJ2-3; 13 bases match TRBD2. Germline loops: CDR1 SGHVS, CDR2 FNYEAQ. With V trimmed by 5 bases and J by 0 bases, 5 bases remained unmatched. The CDR3 contains 17 residues. CDR3 sequence: CASSPLAGGPSTDTQYF. The CDR3 DNA follows: TGTGCCAGCAGCCCACTAGCGGGAGGGCCAAGCACAGATACGCAGTATTTT.

The chain uses TRBV4-1 and TRBJ1-1; D not certain. The ends were cut back, 4 bases at V and 0 bases at J, with 15 bases in the middle. The germline gives CDR1 MGHRA, CDR2 YSYEKL. This CDR3 is 16 amino acids long. CDR3 region: CASSRLPVALNTEAFF. DNA for the CDR3: TGCGCCAGCAGCCGATTACCTGTAGCCCTGAACACTGAAGCTTTCTTT.